The text below deals with one T cell receptor beta chain. Its antigen is as yet unknown. Germline lookup yields CDR1 LNHDA and CDR2 SQIVND (reference sequence). The CDR3 has 14 amino acids. J was trimmed by 7 bases and V by 6 bases; bases with no gene match: 4. Stated time point: week 47, end of study. With topical imiquimod, each dose of the vaccine consisted of 300 ug of mutant IDH1 20-mer peptide. This entry is derived from a study of a mutant IDH1 vaccine in newly diagnosed glioma. Study-level background: Vaccinations were initiated 4-6 weeks following radiotherapy alone, or were given together with temozolomide cycles. Sex distribution of treated patients was around 62% male and about 38% female; mean age was 40.4 years.

Method: immunoSEQ multiplex PCR; TCRdb's copy keeps in-frame clones and lacks some. The sample records more than 30,000 clones, roughly 84% being singletons. Study-level results: Induction of immune responses by the vaccine occurred in roughly 93% of patients.

This clonotype originated in a man aged 25-45 years with glioma. Source: PBMCs, taken from a glioma patient whose treatment included an IDH1 peptide vaccine. V and J are TRBV19 and TRBJ2-1; 12 bases line up with TRBD2. The CDR3 reads CASRRLAGVNEQFF. The DNA of the CDR3 is TGTGCCAGTAGGCGACTAGCGGGAGTGAATGAGCAGTTCTTC.